These 3 T cell receptor beta chains came from one sample sequenced in a study of T cells in Graves' hyperthyroidism and ophthalmopathy. The TCR beta CDR3 regions underwent amplification using RNA transcripts as the source. Primed by the HTBI set, a first-round RT-PCR was run on the TCR CDR3. Via MiXCR, TCRdb re-called the multiplex PCR reads, giving one row per CDR3 protein. The sample carries over 450,000 distinct CDR3 sequences, 17% recorded once. Sequencing was done on a sample of blood. These receptors all come from a woman in her late teens or twenties with Graves' ophthalmopathy.

At least ten counts were recorded for this clonotype. The V and J genes are TRBV10-3 and TRBJ2-7; 7 nucleotides agree with TRBD1. The V gene's germline CDR1 is ENHRY and CDR2 SYGVKD. This CDR3 comprises 14 residues. Unmatched junction bases numbered 9, after V lost 7 bases and J lost 3 bases. As DNA, the CDR3 is TGTGCCATCACAAGACAGGGCAGGGACTACGAGCAGTACTTC. It specifies CAITRQGRDYEQYF.

This clonotype was seen at least ten times. The chain is built from TRBV20-1 and TRBJ2-3, with D maybe TRBD2 (5 bases). Germline assignment: CDR1 DFQATT and CDR2 SNEGSKA (reference sequence). The V and J ends lost 3 bases and 6 bases respectively, with 7 bases between them. The CDR3 totals 11 residues. Here the CDR3 reads CSASGEDTQYF. The CDR3 DNA reads as TGCAGTGCTAGTGGGGAGGATACGCAGTATTTT.

This clonotype was recorded at least ten times. The chain combines TRBV6-1 with TRBJ2-5; TRBD2 matches at 14 bases. CDR3 length: 16 residues. J gave up 3 bases and V 5 bases, and 5 bases lay outside the gene matches. The germline CDR1 and CDR2 sequences are MNHNS and SASEGT. As DNA, the CDR3 is TGTGCCAGCAGTTTCGGGACTAGCGGGAGTGAAGAGACCCAGTACTTC. This sequence encodes CASSFGTSGSEETQYF.